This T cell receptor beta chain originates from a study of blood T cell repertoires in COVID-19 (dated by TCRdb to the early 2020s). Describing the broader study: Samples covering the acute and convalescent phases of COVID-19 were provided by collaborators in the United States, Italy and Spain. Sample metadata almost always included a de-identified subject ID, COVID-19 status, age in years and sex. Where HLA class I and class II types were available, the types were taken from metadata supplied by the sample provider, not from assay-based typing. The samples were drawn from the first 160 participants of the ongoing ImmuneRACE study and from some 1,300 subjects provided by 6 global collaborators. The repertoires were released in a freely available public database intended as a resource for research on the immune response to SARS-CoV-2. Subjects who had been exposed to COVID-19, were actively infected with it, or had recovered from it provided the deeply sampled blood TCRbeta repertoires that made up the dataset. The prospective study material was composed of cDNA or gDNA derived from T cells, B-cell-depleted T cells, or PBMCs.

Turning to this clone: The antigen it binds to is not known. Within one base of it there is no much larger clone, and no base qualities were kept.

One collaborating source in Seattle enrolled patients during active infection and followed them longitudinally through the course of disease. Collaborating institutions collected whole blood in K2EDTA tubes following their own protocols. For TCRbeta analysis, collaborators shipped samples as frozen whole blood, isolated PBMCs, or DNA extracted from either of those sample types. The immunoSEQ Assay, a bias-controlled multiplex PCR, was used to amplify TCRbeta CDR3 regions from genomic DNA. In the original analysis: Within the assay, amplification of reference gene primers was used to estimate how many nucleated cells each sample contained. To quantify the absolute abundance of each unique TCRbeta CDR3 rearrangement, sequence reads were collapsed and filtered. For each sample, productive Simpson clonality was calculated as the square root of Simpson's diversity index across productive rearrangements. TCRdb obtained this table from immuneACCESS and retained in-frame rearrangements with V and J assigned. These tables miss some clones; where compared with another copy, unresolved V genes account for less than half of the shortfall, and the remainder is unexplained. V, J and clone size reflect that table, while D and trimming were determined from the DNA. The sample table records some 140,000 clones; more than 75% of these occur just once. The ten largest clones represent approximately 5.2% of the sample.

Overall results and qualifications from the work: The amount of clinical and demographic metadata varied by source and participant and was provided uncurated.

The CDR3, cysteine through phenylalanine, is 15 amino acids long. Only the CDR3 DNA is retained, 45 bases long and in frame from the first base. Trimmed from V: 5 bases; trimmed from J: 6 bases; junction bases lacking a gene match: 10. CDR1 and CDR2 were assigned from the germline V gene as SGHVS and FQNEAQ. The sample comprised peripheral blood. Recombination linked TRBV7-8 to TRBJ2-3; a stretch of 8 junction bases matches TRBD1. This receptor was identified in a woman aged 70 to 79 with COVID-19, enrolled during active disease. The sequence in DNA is TGTGCCAGCAGCCCACGGACAGGGTTGATGGATACGCAGTATTTT. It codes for CASSPRTGLMDTQYF.